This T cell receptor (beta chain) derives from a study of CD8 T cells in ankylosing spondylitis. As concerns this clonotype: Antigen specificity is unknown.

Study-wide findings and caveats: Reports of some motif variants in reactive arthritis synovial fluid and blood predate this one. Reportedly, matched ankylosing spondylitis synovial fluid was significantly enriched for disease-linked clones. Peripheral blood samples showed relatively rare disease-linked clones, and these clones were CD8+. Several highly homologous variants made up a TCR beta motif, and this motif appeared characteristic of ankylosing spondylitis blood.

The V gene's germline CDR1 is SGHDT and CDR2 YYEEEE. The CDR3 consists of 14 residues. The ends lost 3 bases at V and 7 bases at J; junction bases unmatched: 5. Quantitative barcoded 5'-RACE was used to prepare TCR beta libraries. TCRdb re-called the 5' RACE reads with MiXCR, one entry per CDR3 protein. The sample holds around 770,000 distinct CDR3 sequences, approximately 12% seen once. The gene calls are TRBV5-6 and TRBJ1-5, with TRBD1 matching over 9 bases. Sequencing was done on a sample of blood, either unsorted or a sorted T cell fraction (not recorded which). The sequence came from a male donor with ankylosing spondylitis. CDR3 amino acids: CASSSDRGRQPQHF. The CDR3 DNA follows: TGTGCCAGCAGCTCGGACAGGGGTAGGCAGCCCCAGCATTTT.